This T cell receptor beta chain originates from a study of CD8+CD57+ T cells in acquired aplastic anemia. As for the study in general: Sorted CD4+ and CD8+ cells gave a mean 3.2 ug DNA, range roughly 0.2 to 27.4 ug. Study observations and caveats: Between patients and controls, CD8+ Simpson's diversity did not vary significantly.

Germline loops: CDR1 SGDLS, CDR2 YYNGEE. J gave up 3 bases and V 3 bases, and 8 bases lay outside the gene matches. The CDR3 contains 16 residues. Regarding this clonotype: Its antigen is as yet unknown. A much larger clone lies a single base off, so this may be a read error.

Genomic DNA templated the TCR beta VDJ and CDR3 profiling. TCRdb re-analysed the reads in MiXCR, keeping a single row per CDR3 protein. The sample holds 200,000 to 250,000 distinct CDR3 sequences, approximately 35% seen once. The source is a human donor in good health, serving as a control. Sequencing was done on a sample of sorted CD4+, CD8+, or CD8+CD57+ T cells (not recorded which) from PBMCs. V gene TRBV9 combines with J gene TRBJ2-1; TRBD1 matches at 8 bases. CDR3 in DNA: TGTGCCAGCAGCGCAACAGGGGGAGCTGGCTACAATGAGCAGTTCTTC. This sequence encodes CASSATGGAGYNEQFF.